This entry lists 3 T cell receptor beta chains sequenced from one sample in a study of PD-1 blockade in classical Hodgkin lymphoma. The assay was immunoSEQ multiplex PCR, and TCRdb's table has in-frame clones only and misses some. The table records about 18,000 clones, roughly 77% of them present only once. Each patient relapsed following autologous stem cell transplantation, and prior brentuximab vedotin exposure differed. Source: peripheral blood mononuclear cells (PBMCs), taken before the second cycle of nivolumab. These receptors all stem from a human donor with classical Hodgkin lymphoma.

This rearrangement joins TRBV4-3 to TRBJ2-7, with TRBD1 identical over 10 bases. CDR1 and CDR2 from the germline V gene are LGHNA and YSLEER. CDR3 length: 14 residues. V shed 3 bases, J shed 1 base, and the junction held 0 bases outside the gene matches. The CDR3 coding sequence is TGCGCCAGCAGCCAGGGACAGGGGTCCTACGAGCAGTACTTC. This sequence encodes CASSQGQGSYEQYF.

The rearrangement joins TRBV7-7 to TRBJ2-1; 10 bases line up with TRBD2. Germline CDR1 is SSHAT and CDR2 is FNYEAQ (reference sequence). The V gene end was trimmed by 3 bases and the J gene end by 4 bases; junction bases not matched to a gene: 9. The CDR3 runs 17 residues. CDR3 sequence: CASSLEAGLAPYNEQFF. For the CDR3, the DNA is TGTGCCAGCAGCTTGGAAGCGGGACTAGCGCCTTACAATGAGCAGTTCTTC.

This clone came up once. The chain carries TRBV5-1 and TRBJ2-7; tentative D call: TRBD1 (6 bases). V was cut by 0 bases and J by 2 bases, with 9 bases left in between. The CDR3 length is 14 residues. From germline, CDR1 is SGHRS and CDR2 YFSETQ. The DNA for the CDR3 is TGCGCCAGCAGCTTGGAACAGGGTACCTACGAGCAGTACTTC. This encodes CASSLEQGTYEQYF. Complete variable domain (other parts from reference TRBV5-1 and TRBJ2-7): KAGVTQTPRYLIKTRGQQVTLSCSPISGHRSVSWYQQTPGQGLQFLFEYFSETQRNKGNFPGRFSGRQFSNSRSEMNVSTLELGDSALYLCASSLEQGTYEQYFGPGTRLTVT.